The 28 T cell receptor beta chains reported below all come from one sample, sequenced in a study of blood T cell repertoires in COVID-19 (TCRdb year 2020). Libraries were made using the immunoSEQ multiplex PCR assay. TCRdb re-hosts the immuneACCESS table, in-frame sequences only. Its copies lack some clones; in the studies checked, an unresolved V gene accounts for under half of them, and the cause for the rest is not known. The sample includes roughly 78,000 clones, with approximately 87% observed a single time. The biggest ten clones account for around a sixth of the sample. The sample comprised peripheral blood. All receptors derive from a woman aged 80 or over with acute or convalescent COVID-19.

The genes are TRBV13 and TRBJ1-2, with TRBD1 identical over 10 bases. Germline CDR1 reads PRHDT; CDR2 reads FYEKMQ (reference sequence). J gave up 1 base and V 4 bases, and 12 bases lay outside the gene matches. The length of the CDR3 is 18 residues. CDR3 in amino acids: CASSSIGTGVWGNYGYTF. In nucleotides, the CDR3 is TGTGCCAGCAGCTCGATTGGGACAGGGGTTTGGGGTAACTATGGCTACACCTTC.

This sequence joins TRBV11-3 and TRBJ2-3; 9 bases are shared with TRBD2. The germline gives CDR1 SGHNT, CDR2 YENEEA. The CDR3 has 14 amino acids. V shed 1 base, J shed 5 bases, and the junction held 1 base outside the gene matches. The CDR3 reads CASSLASGIDTQYF. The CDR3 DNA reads TGTGCCAGCAGCTTAGCTAGCGGGATAGATACGCAGTATTTT.

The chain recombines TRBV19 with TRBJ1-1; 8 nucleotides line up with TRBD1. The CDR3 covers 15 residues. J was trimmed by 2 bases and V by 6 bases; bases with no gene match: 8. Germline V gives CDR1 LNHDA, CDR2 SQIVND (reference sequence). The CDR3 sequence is CASRLGQGLNTEAFF. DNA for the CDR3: TGTGCCAGTAGATTAGGACAGGGCCTCAACACTGAAGCTTTCTTT.

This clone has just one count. This CDR3 is CATSGDTSGRVYEQFF. The CDR3 bases are TGTGCCACCAGTGGTGATACTAGCGGGAGAGTCTATGAGCAGTTCTTC. The V gene is TRBV24-1, the J gene TRBJ2-1, with 11 bases lining up with TRBD2. V was clipped by 5 bases and J by 8 bases; unmatched bases: 10. The CDR3 consists of 16 residues. Germline lookup yields CDR1 KGHDR and CDR2 SFDVKD.

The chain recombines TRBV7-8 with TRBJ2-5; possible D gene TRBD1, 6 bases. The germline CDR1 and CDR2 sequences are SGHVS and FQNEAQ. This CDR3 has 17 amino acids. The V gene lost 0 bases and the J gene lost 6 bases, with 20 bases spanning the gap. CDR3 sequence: CASSLAQLIGGSKTQYF. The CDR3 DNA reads TGTGCCAGCAGCTTAGCGCAGTTAATTGGGGGCTCGAAGACCCAGTACTTC.

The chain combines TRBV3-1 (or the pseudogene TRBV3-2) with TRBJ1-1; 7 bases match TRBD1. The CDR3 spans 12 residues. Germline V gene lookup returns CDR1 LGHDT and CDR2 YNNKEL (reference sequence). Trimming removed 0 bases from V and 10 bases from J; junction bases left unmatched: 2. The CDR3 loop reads CASSQDRDRAFF. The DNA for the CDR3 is TGTGCCAGCAGCCAAGATCGGGACAGAGCTTTCTTT.

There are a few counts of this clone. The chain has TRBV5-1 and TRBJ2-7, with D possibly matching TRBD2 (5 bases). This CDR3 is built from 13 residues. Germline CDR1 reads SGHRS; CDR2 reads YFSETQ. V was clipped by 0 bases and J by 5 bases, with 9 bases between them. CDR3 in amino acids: CASSLGGPNEQYF. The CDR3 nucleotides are TGCGCCAGCAGCTTGGGAGGGCCGAACGAGCAGTACTTC.

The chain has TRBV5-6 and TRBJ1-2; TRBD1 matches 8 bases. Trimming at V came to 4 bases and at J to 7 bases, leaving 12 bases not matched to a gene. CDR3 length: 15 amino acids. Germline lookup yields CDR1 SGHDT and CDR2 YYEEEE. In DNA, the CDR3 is TGTGCCAGCAGCCTTCGCGGACAGGGAATGGGTGGCTACACCTTC. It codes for CASSLRGQGMGGYTF.

The DNA for the CDR3 is TGTGCCTGGGGAACAGGGTTTTCTGGAAACACCATATATTTT. Residues: CAWGTGFSGNTIYF. V gene TRBV30 combines with J gene TRBJ1-3, with D perhaps TRBD1 (6 bases). The CDR3 runs 14 residues. The germline gives CDR1 GTSNPN, CDR2 SVGIG (reference sequence). Trimming removed 5 bases at V and 1 base at J, with 12 bases between.

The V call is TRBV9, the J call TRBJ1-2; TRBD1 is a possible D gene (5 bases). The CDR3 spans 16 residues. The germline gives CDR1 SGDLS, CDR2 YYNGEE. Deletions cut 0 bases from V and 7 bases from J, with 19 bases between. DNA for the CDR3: TGTGCCAGCAGCGTAGAGGGCGGGGGGAGGTCCGCTGGCTACACCTTC. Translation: CASSVEGGGRSAGYTF.

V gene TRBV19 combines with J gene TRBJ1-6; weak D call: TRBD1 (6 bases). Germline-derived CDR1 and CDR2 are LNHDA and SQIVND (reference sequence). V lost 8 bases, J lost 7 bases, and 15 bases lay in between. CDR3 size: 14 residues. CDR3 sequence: CASHPDRSNSPLHF. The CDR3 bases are TGTGCCAGTCACCCCGACAGGTCAAATTCACCCCTCCACTTT.

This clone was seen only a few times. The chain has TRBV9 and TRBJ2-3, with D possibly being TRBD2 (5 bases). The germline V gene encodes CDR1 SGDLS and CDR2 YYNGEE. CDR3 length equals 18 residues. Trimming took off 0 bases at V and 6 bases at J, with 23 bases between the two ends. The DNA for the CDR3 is TGTGCCAGCAGCGTAGCTACTACGGGCGGGTTTTTTATGGATACGCAGTATTTT. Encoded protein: CASSVATTGGFFMDTQYF.

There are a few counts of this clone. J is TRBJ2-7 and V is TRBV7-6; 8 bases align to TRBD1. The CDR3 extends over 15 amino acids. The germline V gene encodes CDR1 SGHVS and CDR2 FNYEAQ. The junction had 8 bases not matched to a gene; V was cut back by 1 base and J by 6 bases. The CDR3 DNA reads TGTGCCAGCAGCTTAGATGGCAGGGGGCTTATCGAGCAGTACTTC. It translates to CASSLDGRGLIEQYF.

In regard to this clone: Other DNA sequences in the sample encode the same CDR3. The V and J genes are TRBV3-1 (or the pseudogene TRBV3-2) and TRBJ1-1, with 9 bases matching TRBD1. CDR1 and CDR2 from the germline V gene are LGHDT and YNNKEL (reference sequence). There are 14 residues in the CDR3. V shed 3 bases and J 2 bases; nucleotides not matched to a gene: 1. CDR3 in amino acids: CASSQGQGNTEAFF. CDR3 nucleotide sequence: TGTGCCAGCAGCCAGGGACAGGGAAACACTGAAGCTTTCTTT.

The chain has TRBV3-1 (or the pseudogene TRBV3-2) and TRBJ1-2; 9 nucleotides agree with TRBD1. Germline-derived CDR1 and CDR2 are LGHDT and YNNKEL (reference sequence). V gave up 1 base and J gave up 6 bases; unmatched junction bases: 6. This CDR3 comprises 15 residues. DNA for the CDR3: TGTGCCAGCAGCCAAGGAGGGGGACAGGGCGATGGCTACACCTTC. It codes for CASSQGGGQGDGYTF.

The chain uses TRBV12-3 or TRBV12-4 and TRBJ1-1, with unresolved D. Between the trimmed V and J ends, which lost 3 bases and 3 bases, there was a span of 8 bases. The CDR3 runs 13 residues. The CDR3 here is CASSLKGDTEAFF. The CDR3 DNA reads TGTGCCAGCAGTTTGAAGGGAGACACTGAAGCTTTCTTT.

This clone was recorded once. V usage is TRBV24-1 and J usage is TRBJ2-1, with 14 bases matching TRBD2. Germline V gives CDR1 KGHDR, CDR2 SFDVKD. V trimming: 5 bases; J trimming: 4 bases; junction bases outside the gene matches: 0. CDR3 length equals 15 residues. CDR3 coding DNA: TGTGCCACCAGTGGGACTAGCGGGAGGTACAATGAGCAGTTCTTC. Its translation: CATSGTSGRYNEQFF.

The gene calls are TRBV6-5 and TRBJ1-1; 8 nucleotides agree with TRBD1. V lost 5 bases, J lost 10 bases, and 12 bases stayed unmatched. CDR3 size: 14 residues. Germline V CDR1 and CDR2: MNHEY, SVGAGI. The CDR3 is CASSHGTGQLGAFF. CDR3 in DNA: TGTGCCAGCAGTCACGGGACAGGCCAGTTGGGAGCTTTCTTT.

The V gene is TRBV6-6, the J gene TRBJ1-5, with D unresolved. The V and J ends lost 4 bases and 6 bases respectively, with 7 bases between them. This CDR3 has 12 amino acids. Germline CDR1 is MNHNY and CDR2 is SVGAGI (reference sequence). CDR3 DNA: TGTGCCAGCAGTTTCCCTAGTCAGCCCCAGCATTTT. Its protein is CASSFPSQPQHF.

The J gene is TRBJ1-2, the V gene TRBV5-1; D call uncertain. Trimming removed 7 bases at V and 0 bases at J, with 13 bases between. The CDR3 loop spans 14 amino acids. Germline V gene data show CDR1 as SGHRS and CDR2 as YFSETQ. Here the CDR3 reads CASGSGQTNYGYTF. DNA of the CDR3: TGCGCCAGCGGGAGCGGGCAAACTAACTATGGCTACACCTTC.

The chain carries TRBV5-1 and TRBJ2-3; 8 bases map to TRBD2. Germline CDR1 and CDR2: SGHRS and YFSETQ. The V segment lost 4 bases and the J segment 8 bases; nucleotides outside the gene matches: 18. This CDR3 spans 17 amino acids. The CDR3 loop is CASSPGQAGGPRGTQYF. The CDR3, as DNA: TGCGCCAGCAGCCCCGGGCAGGCGGGAGGCCCAAGGGGTACGCAGTATTTT.

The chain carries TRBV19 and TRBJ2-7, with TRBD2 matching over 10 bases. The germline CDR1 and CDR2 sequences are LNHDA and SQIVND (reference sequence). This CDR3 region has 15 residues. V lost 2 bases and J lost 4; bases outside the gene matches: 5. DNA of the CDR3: TGTGCCAGTAGTATAATAGCGGGGGGAGTTTACGAGCAGTACTTC. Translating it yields CASSIIAGGVYEQYF.

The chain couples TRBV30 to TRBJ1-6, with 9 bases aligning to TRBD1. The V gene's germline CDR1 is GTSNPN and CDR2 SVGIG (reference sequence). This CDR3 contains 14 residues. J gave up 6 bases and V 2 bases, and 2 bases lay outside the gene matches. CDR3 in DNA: TGTGCCTGGAGTTCGGGACAGGGTAATTCACCCCTCCACTTT. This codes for CAWSSGQGNSPLHF.

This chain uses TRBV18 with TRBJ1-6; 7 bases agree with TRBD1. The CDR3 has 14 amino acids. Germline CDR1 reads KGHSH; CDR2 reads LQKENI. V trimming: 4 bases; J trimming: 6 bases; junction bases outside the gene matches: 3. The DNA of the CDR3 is TGTGCCAGCTCACGGGACAGCCTTAATTCACCCCTCCACTTT. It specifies CASSRDSLNSPLHF.

CDR3 region: CASSPGSLNTGELFF. The CDR3 DNA reads as TGCGCCAGCAGCCCCGGGTCTTTGAACACCGGGGAGCTGTTTTTT. The V and J genes are TRBV5-1 and TRBJ2-2; D is unclear. V lost 4 bases and J lost 1, with 11 bases in between. Per germline, CDR1 SGHRS and CDR2 YFSETQ. The CDR3 is made up of 15 amino acids.

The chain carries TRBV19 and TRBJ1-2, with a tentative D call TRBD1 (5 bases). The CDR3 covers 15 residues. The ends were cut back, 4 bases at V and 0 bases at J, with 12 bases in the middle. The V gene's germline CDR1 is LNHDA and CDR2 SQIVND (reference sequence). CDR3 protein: CASSTTAFSNYGYTF. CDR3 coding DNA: TGTGCCAGTAGTACGACAGCGTTCTCTAACTATGGCTACACCTTC.

CDR3 protein: CASSPLGQGSNQPQHF. For the CDR3, the DNA is TGTGCCAGCAGCCCATTGGGACAGGGAAGCAATCAGCCCCAGCATTTT. The J gene is TRBJ1-5, the V gene TRBV7-6; 9 bases fit TRBD1. Germline assignment: CDR1 SGHVS and CDR2 FNYEAQ. The CDR3 is made up of 16 amino acids. After removal of 5 bases from V and 1 base from J, the junction contained 6 bases not matched to a gene.

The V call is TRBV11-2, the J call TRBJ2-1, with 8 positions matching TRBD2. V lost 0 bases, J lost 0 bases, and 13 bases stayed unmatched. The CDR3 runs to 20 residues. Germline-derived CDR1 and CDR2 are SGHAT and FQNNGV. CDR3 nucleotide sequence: TGTGCCAGCAGCTTAGAGCGAGCGGGGGTGATACCAAGCTCCTACAATGAGCAGTTCTTC. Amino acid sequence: CASSLERAGVIPSSYNEQFF.